The clone carrying this T cell receptor (beta chain) was detected many times. The antigen remains undetermined. V was pared by 3 bases and J by 4 bases, with 10 bases between. The CDR3 loop spans 14 amino acids. Germline loops: CDR1 MNHEY, CDR2 SMNVEV (reference sequence). Time point here: longitudinal time-point 3. This record comes from a study of neurological immune-mediated disorders. One entry per CDR3 protein, called by TCRdb with MiXCR from the 5' RACE reads. Of roughly 100,000 distinct CDR3 sequences in the sample, 10% to 12% are singletons; the top ten hold around 3.3%. The study, taken as a whole, reports: HTLV-1-associated myelopathy led in TCR clonal expansion, while multiple sclerosis ranked lowest, below healthy controls.

V gene TRBV27 combines with J gene TRBJ2-1, with a tentative D call TRBD1 (6 bases). Material for sequencing was PBMCs. The receptor comes from a female donor with HTLV-1-associated myelopathy (HAM/TSP). The DNA for the CDR3 is TGTGCCAGCAGTTTCCAGGGGCCTTACAATGAGCAGTTCTTC. It yields the protein CASSFQGPYNEQFF.